A single sample gave rise to the 10 T cell receptor beta chains below, sequenced in a study of neurological immune-mediated disorders. The time point: longitudinal time-point 2. TCRdb analysed the 5' RACE reads with MiXCR anew, one entry per CDR3 protein. Among roughly 60,000 distinct CDR3 sequences listed, more than 7.5% were seen once. The source material was PBMCs. All receptors come from a man younger than 45 in good health.

This clonotype showed up many times. V and J are TRBV5-1 and TRBJ2-1, with 8 nucleotides matching TRBD2. Per the germline V gene, CDR1 is SGHRS and CDR2 is YFSETQ. Unmatched junction bases numbered 6, after V lost 0 bases and J lost 4 bases. The CDR3 runs 16 residues. The CDR3 bases are TGCGCCAGCAGCTTGGGGGGACTAGTCTCGTACAATGAGCAGTTCTTC. Translated, it gives CASSLGGLVSYNEQFF. The complete variable domain, with remaining parts taken from reference TRBV5-1 and TRBJ2-1, reads KAGVTQTPRYLIKTRGQQVTLSCSPISGHRSVSWYQQTPGQGLQFLFEYFSETQRNKGNFPGRFSGRQFSNSRSEMNVSTLELGDSALYLCASSLGGLVSYNEQFFGPGTRLTVL.

This clonotype was seen ten or more times. The chain is built from TRBV12-3 or TRBV12-4 and TRBJ2-3; no reliable D call. Trimming stripped 5 bases from V and 5 bases from J, with 8 bases between. The CDR3 covers 12 residues. For the CDR3, the DNA is TGTGCCAGCAGTCCCCGACTAGATACGCAGTATTTT. Translation: CASSPRLDTQYF.

This clonotype was counted many times. The genes are TRBV20-1 and TRBJ2-1, with D perhaps TRBD1 or TRBD2 (5 bases each). This CDR3 is built from 15 residues. CDR1 is DFQATT, CDR2 SNEGSKA, per germline (reference sequence). V was clipped by 4 bases and J by 5 bases, with 18 bases between them. The CDR3 coding sequence is TGCAGTGCTAAGGACTGGGGCAGAGGTGACAATGAGCAGTTCTTC. Translation gives CSAKDWGRGDNEQFF.

This clonotype has ten or more counts. The V and J genes are TRBV10-2 and TRBJ1-6; D remains unclear. The ends were cut back, 2 bases at V and 7 bases at J, with 6 bases in the middle. The CDR3 has 13 amino acids. Germline V gene sequence: CDR1 WSHSY, CDR2 SAAADI. CDR3 residues: CASSEGGNSPLHF. For the CDR3, the DNA is TGCGCCAGCAGTGAGGGCGGGAATTCACCCCTCCACTTT.

The table lists this clonotype with many counts. J is TRBJ1-6 and V is TRBV5-1; a weak D match, TRBD1 (5 bases). Between the trimmed V and J ends, which lost 0 bases and 9 bases, there was a span of 16 bases. CDR1 is SGHRS and CDR2 is YFSETQ in the germline V gene. There are 16 residues in the CDR3. The DNA for the CDR3 is TGCGCCAGCAGCTTGGCTTCGGGGGAGAGAAGTTCACCCCTCCACTTT. Amino acids: CASSLASGERSSPLHF.

This clonotype has a count of ten or more. The chain employs TRBV7-2 and TRBJ2-5, with a tentative D call TRBD1 (6 bases). CDR3 size: 15 residues. V was cut by 1 base and J by 2 bases, with 11 bases left in between. Germline values: CDR1 SGHTA, CDR2 FQGNSA. CDR3 in amino acids: CASSLGTVKQETQYF. In DNA, the CDR3 is TGTGCCAGCAGCTTAGGGACAGTGAAACAAGAGACCCAGTACTTC.

This clonotype was observed many times. V and J are TRBV12-3 or TRBV12-4 and TRBJ2-1; 10 bases agree with TRBD1. V lost 7 bases, J lost 0 bases, and 6 bases stayed unmatched. This CDR3 contains 16 residues. The CDR3 coding sequence is TGTGCCAGCACCGAGACAGGGGGCATCTCCTACAATGAGCAGTTCTTC. It specifies CASTETGGISYNEQFF.

Many counts were recorded for this clonotype. This rearrangement joins TRBV6-6 to TRBJ2-7; perhaps TRBD1 as D (7 bases). V lost 5 bases to trimming and J lost 1 base, with 15 bases between them. CDR1 MNHNY and CDR2 SVGAGI come from the germline V gene (reference sequence). The CDR3 has 15 amino acids. The CDR3 nucleotides are TGTGCCAGCAGTGGGGGGACAGCGACATCCTACGAGCAGTACTTC. It is translated as CASSGGTATSYEQYF.

This clonotype was seen many times. The chain carries TRBV4-1 and TRBJ2-7; TRBD2 might be the D (5 bases). The CDR3 has 15 amino acids. Between the trimmed V and J ends, which lost 0 bases and 3 bases, there was a span of 12 bases. Germline CDR1 is MGHRA and CDR2 is YSYEKL. The chain's CDR3 is CASSQDERSDYEQYF. The CDR3 coding sequence is TGCGCCAGCAGCCAAGATGAGCGGTCGGACTACGAGCAGTACTTC.

This clonotype was seen ten or more times. The rearrangement uses TRBV10-2 and TRBJ2-7; perhaps TRBD1 as D (5 bases). The CDR3 is made up of 14 amino acids. The V end lost 4 bases, the J end lost 2 bases, and 12 bases lay between the germline ends. Germline V lookup: CDR1 WSHSY, CDR2 SAAADI. The CDR3 loop is CASSGGKGTYEQYF. The DNA for the CDR3 is TGCGCCAGCAGTGGTGGTAAGGGGACCTACGAGCAGTACTTC.